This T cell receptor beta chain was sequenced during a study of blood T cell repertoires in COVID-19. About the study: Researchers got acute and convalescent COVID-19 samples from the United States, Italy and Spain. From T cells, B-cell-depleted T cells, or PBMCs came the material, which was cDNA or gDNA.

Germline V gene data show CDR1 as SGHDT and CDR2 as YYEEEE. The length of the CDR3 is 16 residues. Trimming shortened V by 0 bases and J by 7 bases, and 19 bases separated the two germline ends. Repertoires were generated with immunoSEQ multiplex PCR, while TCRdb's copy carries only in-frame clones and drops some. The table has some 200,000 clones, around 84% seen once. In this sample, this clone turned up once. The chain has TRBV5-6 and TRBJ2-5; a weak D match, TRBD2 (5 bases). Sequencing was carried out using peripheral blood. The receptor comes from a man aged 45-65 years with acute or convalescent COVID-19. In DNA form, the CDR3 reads TGTGCCAGCAGCTTGGCCTACGGCGGGTCCGCGGGGACCCAGTACTTC. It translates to CASSLAYGGSAGTQYF. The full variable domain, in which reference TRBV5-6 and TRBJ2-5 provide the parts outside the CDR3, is DAGVTQSPTHLIKTRGQQVTLRCSPKSGHDTVSWYQQALGQGPQFIFQYYEEEERQRGNFPDRFSGHQFPNYSSELNVNALLLGDSALYLCASSLAYGGSAGTQYFGPGTRLLVL.